This T cell receptor beta chain was sequenced for a study of molecular identifiers for immune sequencing clone quantification. This clonotype was picked up many times. TCRdb redid the calling of the PCR reads with MiXCR, one entry per CDR3 protein. The table shows about half a million distinct CDR3 sequences, with about a quarter occurring only once. Germline V gene sequence: CDR1 SNHLY, CDR2 FYNNEI. The CDR3 covers 13 residues. The V gene lost 3 bases and the J gene lost 6 bases, with 9 bases spanning the gap. This receptor was taken from a human donor in good health. Some libraries in this study had Jurkat cell RNA spiked in. The V and J genes are TRBV2 and TRBJ1-5; the D is unclear. The sequenced material came from naive CD8+ T cells from blood, with Jurkat cell RNA spiked in. The sample's subset: FACS-sorted CD8+CD4-CCR7+CD45RA+ naive T cells. The CDR3 nucleotides are TGTGCCAGCAGTGAGAAGACTGTTCAGCCCCAGCATTTT. This codes for CASSEKTVQPQHF.